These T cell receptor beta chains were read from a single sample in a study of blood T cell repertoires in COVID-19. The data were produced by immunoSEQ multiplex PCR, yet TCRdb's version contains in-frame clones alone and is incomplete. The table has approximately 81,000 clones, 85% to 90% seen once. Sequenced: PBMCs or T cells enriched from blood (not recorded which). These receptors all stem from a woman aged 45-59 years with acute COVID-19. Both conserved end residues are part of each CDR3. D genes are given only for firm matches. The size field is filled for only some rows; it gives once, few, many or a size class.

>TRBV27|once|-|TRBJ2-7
TGTGCCAGCAGTTTATCGGTCAGGGCGGAGCAGTACTTC
CASSLSVRAEQYF
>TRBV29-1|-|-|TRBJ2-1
TGCAGCGCGCCCGGGTCCAATGAGCAGTTCTTC
CSAPGSNEQFF
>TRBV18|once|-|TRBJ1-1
TGTGCCAGCTCACCAGGGCAAGAAGCTTTCTTT
CASSPGQEAFF
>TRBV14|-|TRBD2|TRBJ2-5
TGTGCCAGCAGCCAAGATATAGCGGGAGGAGGAGAGACCCAGTACTTC
CASSQDIAGGGETQYF
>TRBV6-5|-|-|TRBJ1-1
TGTGCCAGCAGTTGGGGGGGCGTTGGGTTGTTCACTGAAGCTTTCTTT
CASSWGGVGLFTEAFF
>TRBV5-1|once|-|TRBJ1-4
TGCGCCAGCAGCTTGTCCGGGGAGCTTCATGAAAAACTGTTTTTT
CASSLSGELHEKLFF
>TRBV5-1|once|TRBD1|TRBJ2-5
TGCGCCAGCAGCATTACCGGGACAGGGGCAGAGACCCAGTACTTC
CASSITGTGAETQYF
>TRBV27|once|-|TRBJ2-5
TGTGCCAGCAGTATACCCGGTCAAGAGACCCAGTACTTC
CASSIPGQETQYF
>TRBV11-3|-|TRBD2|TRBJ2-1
TGTGCCAGCAGCCCGCGCGCTAGCGGGTCTTACAATGAGCAGTTCTTC
CASSPRASGSYNEQFF
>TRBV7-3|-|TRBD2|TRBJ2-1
TGTGCCAGCAGCTTTCTGGGACTAGCGGGAGAAAATGAGCAGTTCTTC
CASSFLGLAGENEQFF
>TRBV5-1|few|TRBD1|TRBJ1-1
TGCGCCAGCAGCTTAGGGGGCGGATACACTGAAGCTTTCTTT
CASSLGGGYTEAFF
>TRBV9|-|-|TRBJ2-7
TGTGCCAGCAGCGTCGGTATTGGCGGGACAGATATTCACTACGAGCAGTACTTC
CASSVGIGGTDIHYEQYF
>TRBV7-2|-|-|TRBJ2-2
TGTGCCAGCAGCTTAGGACAAAGTTACGCGGGGGAGCTGTTTTTT
CASSLGQSYAGELFF
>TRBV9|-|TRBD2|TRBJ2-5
TGTGCCAGCAGCGTATCCAGCGGGAGTAAAGAGACCCAGTACTTC
CASSVSSGSKETQYF
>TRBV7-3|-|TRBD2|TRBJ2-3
TGTGCCAGCAGCTTAAAGGTGGGCTGGCGGGAGATGGGGACGCAGTATTTT
CASSLKVGWREMGTQYF
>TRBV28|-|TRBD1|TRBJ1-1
TGTGCCAGCAGTTTCTACAGGGGTAACACTGAAGCTTTCTTT
CASSFYRGNTEAFF
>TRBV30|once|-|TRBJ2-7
TGTGCCTGGAGGGGGGGTAGCTACGAGCAGTACTTC
CAWRGGSYEQYF
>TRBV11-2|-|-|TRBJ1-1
TGTGCCAGCAGCCTTACAGGGTACACTGAAGCTTTCTTT
CASSLTGYTEAFF
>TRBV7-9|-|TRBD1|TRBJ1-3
TGTGCCAGCAGCTTAGCCACGACAGGGGGCACTGGAAACACCATATATTTT
CASSLATTGGTGNTIYF
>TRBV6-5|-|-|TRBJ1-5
TGTGCCAGCAGCCCCCGCGGCTTCAATCAGCCCCAGCATTTT
CASSPRGFNQPQHF
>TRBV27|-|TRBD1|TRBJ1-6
TGTGCCAGCAGGGACCCGGGACAGGGGGTTTCACCCCTCCACTTT
CASRDPGQGVSPLHF
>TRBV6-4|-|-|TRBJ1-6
TGTGCCAGCAGTTCCGGACAGAATCAGAATTCACCCCTCCACTTT
CASSSGQNQNSPLHF
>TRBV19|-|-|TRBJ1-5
TGTGCCAGTAAATGGAGGGGCAATCAGCCCCAGCATTTT
CASKWRGNQPQHF
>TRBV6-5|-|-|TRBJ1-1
TGTGCCAGCAGGATACAGGGTTACACTGAAGCTTTCTTT
CASRIQGYTEAFF
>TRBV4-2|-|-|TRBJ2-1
TGTGCCAGCAGCCTGACCGCGGAGAGCAATGAGCAGTTCTTC
CASSLTAESNEQFF
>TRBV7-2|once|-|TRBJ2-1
TGTGCCAGCAACGGGAGAGGTCTAGAGAAGGCCTACAATGAGCAGTTCTTC
CASNGRGLEKAYNEQFF
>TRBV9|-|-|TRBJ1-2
TGTGCCAGCAGCGTAGGCAGGGCGGGGTATGGCTACACCTTC
CASSVGRAGYGYTF
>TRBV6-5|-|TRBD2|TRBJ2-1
TGTGCCAGCCTGGATAGCGGGAGGGATAATGAGCAGTTCTTC
CASLDSGRDNEQFF
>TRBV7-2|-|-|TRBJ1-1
TGTGCCAGCCGATATCGGAGGAACACTGAAGCTTTCTTT
CASRYRRNTEAFF
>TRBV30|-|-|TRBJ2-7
TGTGCCTCAAGTCCAATCCGGGGCGAGCAGTACTTC
CASSPIRGEQYF
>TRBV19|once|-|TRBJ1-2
TGTGCCAGTAGTAGACCCTACTCGGACAGCGACTATGGCTACACCTTC
CASSRPYSDSDYGYTF
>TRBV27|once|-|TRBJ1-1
TGTGCCAGCAGTCGAGGACTCACTGAAGCTTTCTTT
CASSRGLTEAFF
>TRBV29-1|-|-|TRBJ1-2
TGCAGCGTTGAGGACAGTTCCTATGGCTACACCTTC
CSVEDSSYGYTF
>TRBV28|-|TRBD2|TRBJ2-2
TGTGCCAGCAAAATAGCGGGAACGGACACCGGGGAGCTGTTTTTT
CASKIAGTDTGELFF
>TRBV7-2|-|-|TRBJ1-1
TGTGCCAGCAGCTTAGTAGCAGGGAGGGGCACTGAAGCTTTCTTT
CASSLVAGRGTEAFF
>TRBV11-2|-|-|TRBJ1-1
TGTGCCAGCAGCTTAGTTTCAGGGTGGGGCACTGAAGCTTTCTTT
CASSLVSGWGTEAFF
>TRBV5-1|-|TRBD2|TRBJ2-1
TGCGCCAGCAGCGCGGGACTAGCGGGCCCCAATGAGCAGTTCTTC
CASSAGLAGPNEQFF
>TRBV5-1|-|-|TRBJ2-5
TGCGCCAGCAGCTTGCAGGGTAGAGAGACCCAGTACTTC
CASSLQGRETQYF
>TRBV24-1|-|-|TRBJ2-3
TGTGCCACCAGTGATTTTGGAGGGCGAGGGGATACGCAGTATTTT
CATSDFGGRGDTQYF
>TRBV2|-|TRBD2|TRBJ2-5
TGTGCCAGCAGAGAGGGACTAGCGGGAGAGACCCAGTACTTC
CASREGLAGETQYF
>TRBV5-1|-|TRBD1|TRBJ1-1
TGCGCCAGCAGCTTGGCAAGGGGACAGGGGAGATCCACTGAAGCTTTCTTT
CASSLARGQGRSTEAFF
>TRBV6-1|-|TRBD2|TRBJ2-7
TGTGCCAGCAGTGAACGCTTCGGGGGGGGCAACGAGCAGTACTTC
CASSERFGGGNEQYF